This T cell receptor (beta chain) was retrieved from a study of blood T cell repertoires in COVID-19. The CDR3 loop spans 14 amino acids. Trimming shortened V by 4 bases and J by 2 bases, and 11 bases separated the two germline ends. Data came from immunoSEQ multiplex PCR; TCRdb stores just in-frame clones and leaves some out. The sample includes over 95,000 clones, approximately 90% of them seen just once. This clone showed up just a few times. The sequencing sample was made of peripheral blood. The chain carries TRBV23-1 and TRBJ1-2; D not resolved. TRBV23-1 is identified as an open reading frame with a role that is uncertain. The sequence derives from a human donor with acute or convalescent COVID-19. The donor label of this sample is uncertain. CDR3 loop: CASSRRQQNYGYTF. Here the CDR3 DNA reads TGCGCCAGCAGTCGAAGACAACAAAACTATGGCTACACCTTC.